The clone carrying this T cell receptor (beta chain) was seen many times. Its antigen is still unknown. TCR beta CDR3 sequences were amplified from RNA transcripts. Using the HTBI primer set, a first-round RT-PCR was run on the TCR CDR3. Via MiXCR, TCRdb re-called the multiplex PCR reads, giving one row per CDR3 protein. The sample holds 640,000 or so distinct CDR3 sequences, about 14% seen once. The data were obtained in a study of T cells in Graves' hyperthyroidism and ophthalmopathy. Study-wide context: Peripheral blood sampling occurred at initial diagnosis, before any treatment.

General observations from the study: The authors' 13 V-J model separated ophthalmopathy from stable hyperthyroidism.

Uncontrolled infection, other autoimmune disease, pregnancy or lactation disqualified patients from enrolment. The authors took PBMCs from 10 ml fresh peripheral blood. J was trimmed by 5 bases and V by 3 bases; bases with no gene match: 10. Germline assignment: CDR1 MDHEN and CDR2 SYDVKM. The CDR3 is made up of 17 amino acids. Sequencing used blood. The receptor comes from a woman in her late teens or twenties with Graves' ophthalmopathy. The V and J genes are TRBV28 and TRBJ2-5; 12 bases are a match to TRBD2. CDR3 in amino acids: CASSLWASGRAGETQYF. The CDR3 region has the DNA TGTGCCAGCAGTTTGTGGGCTAGCGGGAGGGCCGGGGAGACCCAGTACTTC.